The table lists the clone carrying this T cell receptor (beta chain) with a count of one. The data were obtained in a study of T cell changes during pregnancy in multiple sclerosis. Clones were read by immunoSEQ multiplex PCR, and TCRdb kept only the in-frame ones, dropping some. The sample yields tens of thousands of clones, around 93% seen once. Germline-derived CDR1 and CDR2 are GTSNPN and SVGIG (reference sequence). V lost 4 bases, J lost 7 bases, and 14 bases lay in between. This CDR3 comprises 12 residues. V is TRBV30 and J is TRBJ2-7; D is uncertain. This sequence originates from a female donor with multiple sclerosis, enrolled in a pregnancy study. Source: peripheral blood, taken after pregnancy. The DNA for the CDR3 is TGTGCCTGGACATCCATGACCGGGGAGCAGTACTTC. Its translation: CAWTSMTGEQYF.